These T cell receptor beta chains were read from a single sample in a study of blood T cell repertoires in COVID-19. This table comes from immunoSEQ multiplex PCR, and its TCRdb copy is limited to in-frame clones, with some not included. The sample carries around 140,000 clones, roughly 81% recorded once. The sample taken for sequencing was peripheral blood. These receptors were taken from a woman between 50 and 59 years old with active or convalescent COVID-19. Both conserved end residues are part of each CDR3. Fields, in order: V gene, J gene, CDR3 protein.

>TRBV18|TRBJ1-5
CASSLEQGALNQPQHF
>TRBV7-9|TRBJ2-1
CASSLGTSGNLRGNEQFF
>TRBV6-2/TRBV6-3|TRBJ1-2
CASSYWARGVYGYTF
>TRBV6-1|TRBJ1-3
CASSESGRNTIYF
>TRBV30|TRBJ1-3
CAWSPGGPGNTIYF
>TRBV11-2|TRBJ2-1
CASRPLRGGRFNEQFF
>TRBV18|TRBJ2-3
CASSPHWGDTQYF
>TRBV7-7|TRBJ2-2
CASSFSGSDTGELFF
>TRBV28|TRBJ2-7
CASSHSYEQYF
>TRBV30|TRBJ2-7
CAWCRDRANEQYF
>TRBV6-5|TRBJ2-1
CATGQSSYNEQFF
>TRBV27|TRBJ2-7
CASSLVAGGGLYEQYF
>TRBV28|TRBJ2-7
CASSLRDRVSYEQYF
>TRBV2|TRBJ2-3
CASRAQGGQGADTQYF
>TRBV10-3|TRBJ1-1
CAIRDGGGTEAFF
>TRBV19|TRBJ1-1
CASSILSGQMNTEAFF
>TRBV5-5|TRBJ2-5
CASSLTDQETQYF
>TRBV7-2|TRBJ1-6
CASSLTGQGLYSPLHF
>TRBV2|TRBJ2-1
CASRGASGVNEQFF
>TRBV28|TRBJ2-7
CASSLIGQSSYEQYF
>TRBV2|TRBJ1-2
CASSRDRSIGYTF
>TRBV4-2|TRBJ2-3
CASSQDLTSGGAPDTQYF
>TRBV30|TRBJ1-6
CAWSKGQRNSPLHF
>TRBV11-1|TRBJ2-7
CASSLSGDSYEQYF
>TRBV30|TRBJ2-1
CAWSATSGRNNEQFF
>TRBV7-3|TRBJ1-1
CASSEGTNTEAFF
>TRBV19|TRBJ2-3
CASAPLEREPRVTQYF
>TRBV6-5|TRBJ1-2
CASSYSRDRPFGYTF
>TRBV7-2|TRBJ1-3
CASSLTREDTIYF
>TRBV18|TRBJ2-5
CASSVSRGQETQYF
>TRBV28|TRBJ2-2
CASQGPVGELFF
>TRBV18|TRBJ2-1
CASSPGTVYNEQFF
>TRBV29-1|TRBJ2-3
CSVLIGGVGDTQYF
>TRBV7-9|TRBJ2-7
CASSLRTGGHEQYF
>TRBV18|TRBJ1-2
CASSPGPGGLGRYYGYTF
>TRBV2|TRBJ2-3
CASRVQSTSTDTQYF
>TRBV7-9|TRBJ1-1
CASILGGDGGTEAFF
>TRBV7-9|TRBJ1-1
CASSLAPAGVAMNTEAFF
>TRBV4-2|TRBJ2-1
CASSLGLGSSYNEQFF
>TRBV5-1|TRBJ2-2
CASSLAEQAAGNTGELFF
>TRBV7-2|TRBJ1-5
CASSLTGPVGNQPQHF
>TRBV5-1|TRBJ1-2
CASSGTDLFGYTF
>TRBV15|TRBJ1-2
CATSRVGARDGYTF
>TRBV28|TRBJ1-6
CASSLRQENSPLHF